This passage covers 23 T cell receptor delta chains from one sample sequenced in a study of DNA immune sequencing with unique molecular identifiers. All 8 TRDV and 4 TRDJ genes were targeted in 32-plex amplification of genomic DNA. The library had 12-nucleotide UMIs introduced over roughly 3 barcoding cycles, then a second adapter PCR. TCRdb reanalysed the multiplex PCR reads via CATT. Of some 2,500 delta-chain clones in the sample, 12% to 15% were seen once. Sample: gamma-delta T cells from PBMCs. The receptor set was obtained from a human donor in good health.

Sample share makes this clone medium-sized. The chain links TRDV2 to TRDJ1, with D possibly being TRDD3 (8 bases). V shed 3 bases and J shed 0 bases, with 28 bases lying between them. Germline V gene data show CDR1 as GEAIGNYY and CDR2 as EKD. This CDR3 has 20 amino acids. The CDR3 protein is CACDALFPTSWGTYTDKLIF. CDR3 bases: TGTGCCTGTGACGCCTTGTTTCCTACATCCTGGGGGACGTACACCGATAAACTCATCTTT.

Only a few counts were recorded for this clone. A read error is likely here: a far larger clone is one base away. The chain is built from TRDV2 and TRDJ1, with 10 bases lining up with TRDD3. CDR1 is GEAIGNYY, CDR2 EKD, per germline. The CDR3 spans 17 residues. The CDR3, as DNA: TGTGCCTTTGACCCCCTCATCACGGGGGATACGCGCGATAAACTCATCTTT. The encoded protein is CAFDPLITGDTRDKLIF.

This clone has only a few counts. A far larger clone differs by one base, so this is likely a read error. Additional DNA sequences in this sample encode the identical CDR3. The chain is built from TRDV2 and TRDJ1; TRDD3 matches 13 bases. Trimming took 4 bases from V and 6 from J; bases not matched to a gene: 10. This CDR3 spans 16 amino acids. Germline loops: CDR1 GEAIGNYY, CDR2 EKD. In DNA, the CDR3 is TGTGCCTGTGATGTACTGGGGGATACGAGAGAAAATAAACTCATCTTT. It specifies CACDVLGDTRENKLIF.

This clone has ten or more counts. This chain connects TRDV3 to TRDJ1; D is perhaps TRDD2 (6 bases). The germline V gene encodes CDR1 TVYSNPD and CDR2 GDNSRS (reference sequence). V gave up 2 bases and J gave up 5 bases, with 30 bases separating them. The CDR3 loop spans 18 amino acids. The CDR3 loop reads CAFRGRAFPATGGDKLIF. The DNA of the CDR3 is TGTGCCTTTCGGGGCAGGGCCTTCCCGGCGACCGGGGGGGATAAACTCATCTTT.

On this clone: This likely reflects a read error, since a far larger clone is one base away. The gene calls are TRDV1 and TRDJ1; 10 bases align to TRDD3. TCRdb lists no J gene, so it was determined here by aligning the DNA to germline. V lost 6 bases, J lost 1 base, and 26 bases stayed unmatched. This CDR3 contains 22 residues. CDR1 is TSWWSYY, CDR2 QGS, per germline. In nucleotides, the CDR3 is TGTGCTCTTGGCGAAATTATGGGTCGGCTCGTCTGGGGGATATTCAGCACCGATAAACTCATCTTT. Translated, it gives CALGEIMGRLVWGIFSTDKLIF.

On this clone: A far larger clone is off by one base, so a read error is likely. J is TRDJ1 and V is TRDV3; 12 bases align to TRDD3. V shed 1 base and J 0 bases; nucleotides not matched to a gene: 21. The CDR3 totals 21 residues. Per germline, CDR1 TVYSNPD and CDR2 GDNSRS (reference sequence). Written as DNA, the CDR3 is TGTGCCTTTACATCCTTCCTGGGGGATACGGTCCTCCCCTTCTACACCGATAAACTCATCTTT. Protein sequence: CAFTSFLGDTVLPFYTDKLIF.

This clone has only a few counts. A far larger clone is off by one base, so a read error is likely. The same CDR3 also results from other DNA sequences found in this sample. The chain employs TRDV2 and TRDJ1, with D maybe TRDD3 (6 bases). This CDR3 contains 16 residues. Looked up from germline, CDR1 is GEAIGNYY and CDR2 is EKD. V lost 3 bases to trimming and J lost 2 bases, with 18 bases between them. The CDR3 bases are TGTGCCTGTGACTCCTTGGGGGGCATACTTACCGATAAACTCATCTTT. It yields the protein CACDSLGGILTDKLIF.

On this clone itself: The protein recorded in TCRdb matches a much larger clone and deviates from this DNA's translation at residue 14, suggesting a read error; the protein here is obtained by translating the DNA. The chain joins TRDV2 to TRDJ3, with 8 bases fitting TRDD3. The CDR3 totals 19 residues. Germline V lookup: CDR1 GEAIGNYY, CDR2 EKD. The CDR3 reads CACDTLLGASSWDARQMFF. CDR3 in DNA: TGTGCCTGTGACACCCTACTGGGGGCCAGCTCCTGGGACGCCCGACAGATGTTTTTC.

This clone showed up just a few times. This probably arose from a read error, given a far larger clone one base away. DNA for the CDR3: TGTGCCTTTGACTCCGTAGGGGGGATACCCAACTCTGCAGCACAACTCTTCTTT. This encodes CAFDSVGGIPNSAAQLFF. This rearrangement joins TRDV2 to TRDJ2; 9 bases match TRDD3. CDR3 length equals 18 residues. Germline CDR1 GEAIGNYY, CDR2 EKD.

With regard to this clone: A read error likely explains why the TCRdb protein, taken from a much larger clone, differs from this DNA's translation at residue 10; the protein shown is translated from the DNA. The gene calls are TRDV2 and TRDJ1, with 7 bases that match TRDD3. The trim removed 0 bases at V and 1 base at J, leaving 16 bases unmatched. CDR1 and CDR2 from the germline V gene are GEAIGNYY and EKD. The CDR3 contains 19 residues. The CDR3: CACDTLSVLRDTSTDKLIF. The CDR3 nucleotides are TGTGCCTGTGACACCTTAAGTGTACTGAGGGATACTTCCACCGATAAACTCATCTTT.

Relative to its sample, this clone is medium-sized. This sample includes further DNA sequences coding for the same CDR3. The chain employs TRDV2 and TRDJ3; TRDD3 matches at 9 bases. The ends lost 2 bases at V and 5 bases at J; junction bases unmatched: 24. Germline CDR1 GEAIGNYY, CDR2 EKD. There are 23 residues in the CDR3. For the CDR3, the DNA is TGTGCCTGTGACAGAGTAACTGGGGGACTTATCGAGCGGCGCCGAGGGGACACCCGACAGATGTTTTTC. Its protein product is CACDRVTGGLIERRRGDTRQMFF.

This clone appeared a few times. A single base is all that separates this from a far larger clone, so a read error is likely. The rearrangement uses TRDV2 and TRDJ1, with TRDD3 matching 12 bases. Germline V lookup: CDR1 GEAIGNYY, CDR2 EKD. CDR3 length equals 17 residues. CDR3 DNA: TGTGCCTGTGACATACTGGGGGATACTGGTCACACCAATAAACTCATCTTT. It is translated as CACDILGDTGHTNKLIF.

Concerning this clone: A far larger clone is one nucleotide away, so this likely arose from a read error. Other DNA variants within this sample encode the same CDR3. The genes are TRDV2 and TRDJ1; 9 positions match TRDD3. V shed 3 bases, J shed 0 bases, and the junction held 16 bases outside the gene matches. Germline assignment: CDR1 GEAIGNYY and CDR2 EKD. This CDR3 is 19 amino acids long. The CDR3 DNA is TGTGCCTGTGACGAGATCTCGACAGGGGGATACCCGTACACCGATAAACTCATCTTT. It yields the protein CACDEISTGGYPYTDKLIF.

This clone has a handful of counts. A far bigger clonotype differs at one base, so this is likely a read error. The same CDR3 also results from other DNA sequences found in this sample. V and J are TRDV2 and TRDJ1, with TRDD3 identical over 13 bases. The CDR3 totals 18 residues. The J segment lost 5 bases and the V segment lost 4 bases, leaving 15 bases of the junction unmatched. In germline, CDR1 is GEAIGNYY, CDR2 EKD. CDR3 residues: CACEGLLGDTIASDKLIF. CDR3 sequence (DNA): TGTGCCTGTGAGGGTTTACTGGGGGATACGATCGCGTCAGATAAACTCATCTTT.

By share, this clone ranks as large (0.1 to 1%). The sample carries other DNA sequences with the same CDR3. This chain connects TRDV2 to TRDJ1; 8 bases agree with TRDD3. This CDR3 spans 16 amino acids. Germline V gives CDR1 GEAIGNYY, CDR2 EKD. Trimming removed 3 bases from V and 0 bases from J; junction bases left unmatched: 8. The CDR3 spells CACDAVGDVNTDKLIF. CDR3 coding DNA: TGTGCCTGTGACGCGGTGGGGGATGTAAACACCGATAAACTCATCTTT.

This clone was detected only a few times. This likely traces to a read error, being one base from a far larger clone. Other nucleotide sequences in the sample specify the same CDR3. V usage is TRDV2 and J usage is TRDJ1; D uncertain. This CDR3 has 17 residues. Per the germline V gene, CDR1 is GEAIGNYY and CDR2 is EKD. V gave up 0 bases and J gave up 2 bases, with 18 bases separating them. CDR3 region: CACDTLSVLGRTDKLIF. CDR3 coding DNA: TGTGCCTGTGACACCCTATCGGTACTAGGGAGGACCGATAAACTCATCTTT.

This clone was observed a handful of times. A far bigger clonotype differs at one base, so this is likely a read error. The sample has other DNA sequences that encode this CDR3 too. The rearrangement joins TRDV2 to TRDJ1; 7 bases map to TRDD3. Germline CDR1 GEAIGNYY, CDR2 EKD. CDR3 length equals 15 residues. CDR3 sequence reads: CACDLLGTNTDKLIF. The CDR3, as DNA: TGTGCTTGTGACCTACTGGGGACGAACACCGATAAACTCATCTTT.

Worth noting for this clone: With only one base between it and a far larger clone, this is likely a read error. Within the sample, other DNA sequences also encode this same CDR3. CDR3 DNA: TGTGCCTGTGACACGCTACTGGGGGATACGGAGGCCGATAAACTCATCTTT. Its translation is CACDTLLGDTEADKLIF. This sequence joins TRDV2 and TRDJ1; TRDD3 aligns across 13 bases. CDR1 and CDR2 from the germline V gene are GEAIGNYY and EKD. V gave up 1 base and J gave up 3 bases; unmatched junction bases: 7. The CDR3 has 17 amino acids.

The table lists this clone with a few counts. A far larger clone is one base from this, pointing to a likely read error. Different DNA sequences within this sample yield the same CDR3. V gene TRDV2 combines with J gene TRDJ1; TRDD3 agrees at 10 bases. The CDR3 spans 19 residues. CDR1 GEAIGNYY and CDR2 EKD come from the germline V gene. Here the CDR3 DNA reads TGTGCCTGTGACTTTATAAGGACTGGGGGATCTCCCCCCACCGATAAACTTATCTTT. Its translation is CACDFIRTGGSPPTDKLIF.

For this clone: A far larger clone differs by one base, so this is likely a read error. The chain has TRDV2 and TRDJ1; D gene uncertain. Germline assignment: CDR1 GEAIGNYY and CDR2 EKD. This CDR3 region has 17 residues. The CDR3 nucleotides are TGTGCCTGTGTCCACATCCCCCGCCGAGAGTACACCGATAAATTCATCTTT. It translates to CACVHIPRREYTDKFIF.

The chain uses TRDV2 and TRDJ1, with 8 bases that match TRDD3. TCRdb lists no J gene, so it was determined here by aligning the DNA to germline. Germline CDR1 is GEAIGNYY and CDR2 is EKD. After removal of 1 base from V and 0 bases from J, the junction contained 30 bases not matched to a gene. This CDR3 contains 24 residues. The CDR3 DNA reads as TGTGCCTGTGACACGGTTCATACCGGGACCACTGGGGGCTCTCCTGTGAGGGACACCGATAAACTCATCTTT. Its translation: CACDTVHTGTTGGSPVRDTDKLIF.

A few counts support this clone. The TCRdb protein, from a much larger clone, departs from this DNA's translation at residue 8, likely by read error; the protein shown derives from the DNA. The CDR3 DNA sequence: TGTGCCTGTGATCGACTGGGGAGTGTCCGTTCCTGGGACACCCGACAGATGTTTTTC. This sequence encodes CACDRLGSVRSWDTRQMFF. This sequence joins TRDV2 and TRDJ3; TRDD3 aligns across 7 bases. V shed 4 bases, J shed 1 base, and the junction held 12 bases outside the gene matches. Germline V CDR1 and CDR2: GEAIGNYY, EKD. The CDR3 length is 19 residues.

This clone was picked up a small number of times. This sequence is one base from a far larger clone and is likely a read error. Other DNA variants within this sample encode the same CDR3. The chain has TRDV2 and TRDJ1, with 8 bases aligning to TRDD3. From germline, CDR1 is GEAIGNYY and CDR2 EKD. The CDR3 extends over 19 amino acids. The CDR3 DNA sequence: TGTGCCTGCGACACCGTTATAGGCACTGGGGGCCCCCCAGACGATAAACTCATCTTT. It codes for CACDTVIGTGGPPDDKLIF.